The 29 T cell receptor beta chains in this list originate from one sample, sequenced in a study of chemoradiotherapy in HPV16-positive cancers. Generated by immunoSEQ multiplex PCR, the TCRdb table keeps only in-frame clones and is missing some. The sample records roughly 23,000 clones, roughly 89% being singletons. The source was blood, collected from a patient who underwent chemoradiotherapy. The source of these receptors is a human donor with HPV-associated anogenital cancer.

V is TRBV5-1 and J is TRBJ1-1; D perhaps matches TRBD1 (5 bases). Trimming took 3 bases from V and 5 from J, leaving 8 bases between them. This CDR3 is 12 amino acids long. From germline, CDR1 is SGHRS and CDR2 YFSETQ. CDR3: CASSSPGTEAFF. The DNA for the CDR3 is TGCGCCAGCAGCTCACCAGGGACTGAAGCTTTCTTT. Filled out from reference TRBV5-1 and TRBJ1-1, the complete variable domain reads KAGVTQTPRYLIKTRGQQVTLSCSPISGHRSVSWYQQTPGQGLQFLFEYFSETQRNKGNFPGRFSGRQFSNSRSEMNVSTLELGDSALYLCASSSPGTEAFFGQGTRLTVV.

The chain carries TRBV5-1 and TRBJ2-3; TRBD1 might be the D (6 bases). The CDR3 is 13 residues long. Germline V lookup: CDR1 SGHRS, CDR2 YFSETQ. V dropped 4 bases and J dropped 6 bases, with 12 bases sitting between them. CDR3 DNA: TGCGCCAGCAGCCCCATTGGACAGGATACGCAGTATTTT. Encoded protein: CASSPIGQDTQYF. The variable domain in full, with the rest retrieved from reference TRBV5-1 and TRBJ2-3, is KAGVTQTPRYLIKTRGQQVTLSCSPISGHRSVSWYQQTPGQGLQFLFEYFSETQRNKGNFPGRFSGRQFSNSRSEMNVSTLELGDSALYLCASSPIGQDTQYFGPGTRLTVL.

The genes are TRBV5-6 and TRBJ1-5; the D gene is possibly TRBD1 (6 bases). The CDR3 sequence is 13 residues long. The germline CDR1 and CDR2 sequences are SGHDT and YYEEEE. V lost 3 bases and J 4 bases, leaving 8 bases between the germline ends. DNA for the CDR3: TGTGCCAGCAGCTACGGACAGAATCAGCCCCAGCATTTT. It yields the protein CASSYGQNQPQHF. Drawing the rest from reference TRBV5-6 and TRBJ1-5, the complete variable domain is DAGVTQSPTHLIKTRGQQVTLRCSPKSGHDTVSWYQQALGQGPQFIFQYYEEEERQRGNFPDRFSGHQFPNYSSELNVNALLLGDSALYLCASSYGQNQPQHFGDGTRLSIL.

V and J are TRBV11-2 and TRBJ1-1; TRBD1 aligns across 8 bases. Germline assignment: CDR1 SGHAT and CDR2 FQNNGV. The CDR3 is made up of 15 amino acids. V was pared by 5 bases and J by 3 bases, with 8 bases of the junction left unmatched. The CDR3 loop reads CASSPAGGLDTEAFF. The CDR3 coding sequence is TGTGCCAGCAGCCCCGCAGGGGGCTTAGACACTGAAGCTTTCTTT.

The chain uses TRBV30 and TRBJ1-1; possibly TRBD1 for D (5 bases). The germline V gene encodes CDR1 GTSNPN and CDR2 SVGIG (reference sequence). The CDR3 spans 13 residues. V gave up 0 bases and J gave up 3 bases, with 8 bases separating them. The CDR3 DNA sequence: TGTGCCTGGAGTGTACGGGGGGACACTGAAGCTTTCTTT. It encodes CAWSVRGDTEAFF.

Here the CDR3 reads CASSLRLAGGFEQFF. The DNA for the CDR3 is TGTGCCAGCAGCTTGAGGCTAGCGGGGGGATTTGAGCAGTTCTTC. The rearrangement links TRBV27 to TRBJ2-1, with 11 bases lining up with TRBD2. Looked up from germline, CDR1 is MNHEY and CDR2 is SMNVEV (reference sequence). The CDR3 totals 15 residues. Trimming cost V 6 bases and J 9 bases; bases outside gene matches: 10.

The chain carries TRBV6-1 and TRBJ2-7, with TRBD2 matching over 11 bases. The CDR3 runs to 14 residues. With 7 bases clipped from V and 3 bases from J, the junction kept 5 bases outside the gene matches. Germline CDR1 MNHNS, CDR2 SASEGT. CDR3 loop: CASNPSGGFYEQYV. The CDR3 DNA reads TGTGCCAGCAACCCTAGCGGGGGGTTCTACGAGCAGTACGTC.

The V call is TRBV28, the J call TRBJ2-3; D may be TRBD1 or TRBD2 (6 bases each). Trimming cost V 2 bases and J 5 bases, with 8 bases left between them. The CDR3 consists of 13 residues. The germline V gene encodes CDR1 MDHEN and CDR2 SYDVKM. The CDR3 DNA reads as TGTGCCAGCAGTTTAGGGGGGCTAGATACGCAGTATTTT. Translating gives CASSLGGLDTQYF. The variable domain in full, completed from reference TRBV28 and TRBJ2-3, reads DVKVTQSSRYLVKRTGEKVFLECVQDMDHENMFWYRQDPGLGLRLIYFSYDVKMKEKGDIPEGYSVSREKKERFSLILESASTNQTSMYLCASSLGGLDTQYFGPGTRLTVL.

The chain has TRBV7-2 and TRBJ1-1; no reliable D call. V was trimmed by 3 bases and J by 1 base, leaving 6 bases between them. Per germline, CDR1 SGHTA and CDR2 FQGNSA. There are 13 residues in the CDR3. The CDR3 region has the DNA TGTGCCAGCAGCTTTTCCGAGAACACTGAAGCTTTCTTT. It is translated as CASSFSENTEAFF.

This clone appeared once. The chain uses TRBV27 and TRBJ2-1, with TRBD1 matching 8 bases. CDR1 is MNHEY, CDR2 SMNVEV, per germline (reference sequence). V dropped 7 bases and J dropped 5; count of bases not matched to a gene: 4. This CDR3 comprises 13 residues. The CDR3 spells CASTRQGNNEQFF. CDR3 DNA sequence: TGTGCCAGCACCAGACAGGGGAACAATGAGCAGTTCTTC.

The J gene is TRBJ1-2, the V gene TRBV6-1; D not resolved. The CDR3 has 13 amino acids. Trimming removed 5 bases at V and 10 bases at J, with 17 bases between. The germline V gene has CDR1 MNHNS and CDR2 SASEGT. CDR3 bases: TGTGCCAGCAGTTCTCGCTCAGTAGACCTCTACACCTTC. This gives the protein CASSSRSVDLYTF.

The chain combines TRBV9 with TRBJ2-3; a weak D match, TRBD2 (5 bases). The V end lost 7 bases, the J end lost 1 base, and 16 bases lay between the germline ends. CDR1 and CDR2 from the germline V gene are SGDLS and YYNGEE. The CDR3 totals 15 residues. For the CDR3, the DNA is TGTGCCAGCGGTATCGAGGCGGGCGGCACAGATACGCAGTATTTT. Its translation is CASGIEAGGTDTQYF.

This clone came up once. The J gene is TRBJ1-1, the V gene TRBV5-4; D not certain. The CDR3 contains 13 residues. V was shortened by 2 bases and J by 4 bases, with 9 bases between the two germline ends. Germline-derived CDR1 and CDR2 are SGHNT and YYREEE (reference sequence). The CDR3 region is CASSFTGSTEAFF. Here the CDR3 DNA reads TGTGCCAGCAGCTTTACGGGGAGCACTGAAGCTTTCTTT.

In nucleotides, the CDR3 is TGTGCCAGCCGGCGGGGCCTCAATGAAAAACTGTTTTTT. It translates to CASRRGLNEKLFF. The chain has TRBV6-1 and TRBJ1-4; D is perhaps TRBD1 (5 bases). The CDR3 has 13 amino acids. Germline V gene lookup returns CDR1 MNHNS and CDR2 SASEGT. Trimming removed 8 bases from V and 5 bases from J, with 12 bases in between.

The V call is TRBV5-6, the J call TRBJ2-2; D is perhaps TRBD2 (5 bases). The germline CDR1 and CDR2 sequences are SGHDT and YYEEEE. V was cut by 2 bases and J by 8 bases, with 19 bases left in between. The CDR3 runs 16 residues. DNA of the CDR3: TGTGCCAGCAGCTTCGGACTTGGGTCAGGCGAAGGGGAGCTGTTTTTT. Translation gives CASSFGLGSGEGELFF.

This chain uses TRBV30 with TRBJ1-1, with D perhaps TRBD1 (6 bases). Germline CDR1 reads GTSNPN; CDR2 reads SVGIG (reference sequence). The CDR3 runs to 14 residues. Trimming took 3 bases from V and 0 from J, leaving 11 bases between them. The CDR3 coding sequence is TGTGCCTGGAGCCCCAACAGGGTGAACACTGAAGCTTTCTTT. It is translated as CAWSPNRVNTEAFF.

The rearrangement links TRBV30 to TRBJ2-7; 13 positions match TRBD2. Germline assignment: CDR1 GTSNPN and CDR2 SVGIG (reference sequence). V lost 0 bases to trimming and J lost 7 bases; unmatched junction nucleotides: 12. The CDR3 sequence is 17 residues long. The CDR3 spells CAWSVGRTSGGAQEQYF. CDR3 DNA: TGTGCCTGGAGTGTCGGAAGAACTAGCGGGGGGGCTCAAGAGCAGTACTTC.

Only a few counts were recorded for this clone. This rearrangement joins TRBV4-1 to TRBJ1-2; no clear D. The CDR3 covers 19 residues. In germline, CDR1 is MGHRA, CDR2 YSYEKL. With 0 bases removed from V and 2 bases from J, the gap between germline ends came to 22 bases. The CDR3 is CASSQDLGVADPKNYGYTF. For the CDR3, the DNA is TGCGCCAGCAGCCAAGACTTGGGAGTAGCCGATCCGAAAAACTATGGCTACACCTTC.

This chain uses TRBV19 with TRBJ2-5; D might be TRBD2 (5 bases). CDR1 is LNHDA, CDR2 SQIVND, per germline (reference sequence). Trimming removed 4 bases from V and 5 bases from J, with 17 bases in between. The CDR3 contains 15 residues. For the CDR3, the DNA is TGTGCCAGTAGTACCGCTCCGGGGTCAGTGGAGACCCAGTACTTC. As protein: CASSTAPGSVETQYF.

The genes are TRBV6-1 and TRBJ1-3; 9 bases agree with TRBD1. With 3 bases clipped from V and 1 base from J, the junction kept 4 bases outside the gene matches. Germline CDR1 reads MNHNS; CDR2 reads SASEGT. The CDR3 consists of 16 residues. The CDR3 DNA follows: TGTGCCAGCAGTGAGAGACAGGGGGGGTCTGGAAACACCATATATTTT. Protein sequence: CASSERQGGSGNTIYF.

This chain links TRBV19 with TRBJ1-5; a weak D match, TRBD1 (5 bases). This CDR3 has 16 residues. V lost 3 bases and J lost 3, with 15 bases in between. Per germline, CDR1 LNHDA and CDR2 SQIVND (reference sequence). The CDR3 DNA is TGTGCCAGTAGTATGGAGCCCGTCAGGGTCAATCAGCCCCAGCATTTT. It is translated as CASSMEPVRVNQPQHF.

The rearrangement joins TRBV7-9 to TRBJ2-5, with 12 bases that match TRBD2. The germline V gene has CDR1 SEHNR and CDR2 FQNEAQ (reference sequence). The CDR3 consists of 17 residues. Trimming took 4 bases from V and 2 from J; bases not matched to a gene: 8. The CDR3 sequence is CASSSRLAGDPQETQYF. The CDR3 DNA sequence: TGTGCCAGCAGCTCACGACTAGCGGGGGACCCGCAAGAGACCCAGTACTTC.

This sequence joins TRBV10-3 and TRBJ1-5; TRBD1 matches 7 bases. The germline gives CDR1 ENHRY, CDR2 SYGVKD. This CDR3 contains 15 residues. V was pared by 7 bases and J by 6 bases, with 12 bases of the junction left unmatched. The CDR3 is CAIKSTTGDSQPQHF. CDR3 DNA sequence: TGTGCCATCAAATCTACTACAGGGGACTCTCAGCCCCAGCATTTT.

The chain is built from TRBV7-6 and TRBJ1-1; TRBD1 is a possible D gene (6 bases). Between the trimmed V and J ends, which lost 4 bases and 6 bases, there was a span of 12 bases. CDR1 is SGHVS, CDR2 FNYEAQ, per germline. This CDR3 has 13 residues. The CDR3 nucleotides read TGTGCCAGCAGCTCGAGGGGGGGGTCTGAAGCTTTCTTT. Translation: CASSSRGGSEAFF. Variable domain in full (rest from reference TRBV7-6 and TRBJ1-1): GAGVSQSPRYKVTKRGQDVALRCDPISGHVSLYWYRQALGQGPEFLTYFNYEAQQDKSGLPNDRFSAERPEGSISTLTIQRTEQRDSAMYRCASSSRGGSEAFFGQGTRLTVV.

The CDR3 DNA is TGTGCCAGCAGCTCCGGGGTAGGCTATGGCTACACCTTC. Its translation is CASSSGVGYGYTF. This chain connects TRBV7-9 to TRBJ1-2; D is unresolved. Trimming removed 4 bases from V and 4 bases from J, with 10 bases in between. Germline CDR1 SEHNR, CDR2 FQNEAQ (reference sequence). CDR3 length equals 13 residues.

This chain links TRBV5-8 with TRBJ2-2; D possibly uses TRBD1 or TRBD2 (5 bases each). The CDR3 consists of 15 residues. Germline-derived CDR1 and CDR2 are SGHTS and YDEGEE. The ends were cut back, 4 bases at V and 1 base at J, with 11 bases in the middle. The CDR3 spells CASSPGTVNTGELFF. CDR3 nucleotide sequence: TGTGCCAGCAGCCCGGGGACGGTGAACACCGGGGAGCTGTTTTTT.

This chain links TRBV19 with TRBJ2-3, with TRBD1 identical over 8 bases. In germline, CDR1 is LNHDA, CDR2 SQIVND (reference sequence). The ends lost 6 bases at V and 0 bases at J; junction bases unmatched: 2. The CDR3 consists of 14 residues. The CDR3 DNA sequence: TGTGCCAGTAGCCAGGGGGCTAGCACAGATACGCAGTATTTT. It yields the protein CASSQGASTDTQYF.

The V and J genes are TRBV27 and TRBJ2-2; either TRBD1 or TRBD2 may fit D (6 bases each). The germline CDR1 and CDR2 sequences are MNHEY and SMNVEV (reference sequence). CDR3 length equals 15 residues. The V and J ends lost 3 bases and 7 bases respectively, with 15 bases between them. As DNA, the CDR3 is TGTGCCAGCAGTTTTTGGGGGGCGCTCATCGGGGAGCTGTTTTTT. Translating it yields CASSFWGALIGELFF.

The chain uses TRBV6-1 and TRBJ2-7; D not certain. The ends were cut back, 0 bases at V and 2 bases at J, with 14 bases in the middle. In germline, CDR1 is MNHNS, CDR2 SASEGT. The CDR3 consists of 16 residues. CDR3 DNA sequence: TGTGCCAGCAGTGAAGCGCTGGGTCCGGGCCCCTACGAGCAGTACTTC. Protein sequence: CASSEALGPGPYEQYF.